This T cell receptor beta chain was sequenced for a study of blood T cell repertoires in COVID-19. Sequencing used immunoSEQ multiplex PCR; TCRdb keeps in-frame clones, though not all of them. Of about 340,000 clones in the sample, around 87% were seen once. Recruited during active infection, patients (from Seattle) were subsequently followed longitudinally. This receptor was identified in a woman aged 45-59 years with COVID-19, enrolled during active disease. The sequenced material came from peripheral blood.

The CDR3 bases are TGCGCCAGCAGCGATAAGCCAAATGGCAATGAGCAGTTCTTC. Protein sequence: CASSDKPNGNEQFF. This chain joins TRBV5-1 and TRBJ2-1; D is ambiguous. Germline V lookup: CDR1 SGHRS, CDR2 YFSETQ. V was pared by 4 bases and J by 6 bases, with 14 bases between. The CDR3 is 14 amino acids. The full variable domain, rest sourced from reference TRBV5-1 and TRBJ2-1, is KAGVTQTPRYLIKTRGQQVTLSCSPISGHRSVSWYQQTPGQGLQFLFEYFSETQRNKGNFPGRFSGRQFSNSRSEMNVSTLELGDSALYLCASSDKPNGNEQFFGPGTRLTVL.